Listed here are 22 T cell receptor beta chains from one sample, sequenced in a study of shared clonotypes between healthy human individuals. CD45RO-negative cells were positively selected for CCR7, leaving out terminally differentiated effector memory CD45RA+ cells. The method was immunoSEQ multiplex PCR; TCRdb's version includes in-frame clones alone and lacks a portion of them. In the table there are more than 2 million clones, approximately 94% of which are singletons. Sequences were obtained from naive CD8+ T cells sorted from blood. All receptors derive from a man younger than 35 in good health.

The chain is built from TRBV6-1 and TRBJ2-7; D is uncertain. Germline assignment: CDR1 MNHNS and CDR2 SASEGT. V was shortened by 1 base and J by 1 base, with 8 bases between the two germline ends. The CDR3 loop spans 14 amino acids. In DNA form, the CDR3 reads TGTGCCAGCAGTGAAGGGTCAAGGTCCTACGAGCAGTACTTC. This translates into CASSEGSRSYEQYF.

V is TRBV28 and J is TRBJ1-3; no clear D gene. The CDR3 extends over 15 amino acids. Germline V gene data show CDR1 as MDHEN and CDR2 as SYDVKM. Trimming left V 2 bases short and J 4 bases short, with 12 bases between. The CDR3, as DNA: TGTGCCAGCAGTTTAAGATCGGCAGGAGGAAACACCATATATTTT. Translated, it gives CASSLRSAGGNTIYF.

This chain connects TRBV27 to TRBJ2-3; tentatively, D is TRBD2 (7 bases). This CDR3 region has 12 residues. Germline loops: CDR1 MNHEY, CDR2 SMNVEV (reference sequence). V lost 2 bases to trimming and J lost 12 bases, with 12 bases between them. CDR3 DNA sequence: TGTGCCAGCAGTTTACTTGGCGGGGGCCAGTATTTT. Its protein is CASSLLGGGQYF.

The CDR3 nucleotides read TGCGCCAGCAGCCAAGATTTCGGTGCGGAAGGCTACACCTTC. As protein: CASSQDFGAEGYTF. The gene calls are TRBV4-1 and TRBJ1-2; no reliable D call. CDR3 length equals 14 residues. Trimming pared 0 bases from V and 8 bases from J, leaving 13 bases between. Germline loops: CDR1 MGHRA, CDR2 YSYEKL.

The gene calls are TRBV6-1 and TRBJ2-5, with D possibly being TRBD2 (6 bases). Per the germline V gene, CDR1 is MNHNS and CDR2 is SASEGT. V was pared by 11 bases and J by 2 bases, with 21 bases between. The CDR3 has 15 residues. Here the CDR3 reads CAGSFTAGTQETQYF. As DNA, the CDR3 is TGTGCCGGCTCCTTCACTGCGGGGACGCAAGAGACCCAGTACTTC.

J is TRBJ1-2 and V is TRBV10-3; 9 bases line up with TRBD1. V gave up 4 bases and J gave up 8 bases; unmatched junction bases: 8. The CDR3 is 14 residues long. CDR1 and CDR2 (germline): ENHRY, SYGVKD. The CDR3 nucleotides are TGTGCCATCAGTGCAGCGGGACAGGGAAACGGCTACACCTTC. Amino acids: CAISAAGQGNGYTF.

J is TRBJ2-7 and V is TRBV7-2; 8 bases agree with TRBD1. The germline CDR1 and CDR2 sequences are SGHTA and FQGNSA. Losses at the gene ends were 0 bases for V and 6 bases for J; bases not matched to a gene: 10. The CDR3 sequence is 16 residues long. CDR3 coding DNA: TGTGCCAGCAGCTTAGCTCCCGGGACAGGACGTGGCGAGCAGTACTTC. Protein: CASSLAPGTGRGEQYF.

This chain connects TRBV28 to TRBJ1-5; 7 bases align to TRBD1. CDR1 is MDHEN, CDR2 SYDVKM, per germline. The CDR3 runs 13 residues. Losses at the gene ends were 6 bases for V and 5 bases for J; bases not matched to a gene: 4. CDR3 loop: CASRLQGYQPQHF. CDR3 DNA sequence: TGTGCCAGCAGACTACAGGGGTATCAGCCCCAGCATTTT.

This chain links TRBV28 with TRBJ1-5, with D maybe TRBD1 (6 bases). CDR3 length equals 16 residues. Per germline, CDR1 MDHEN and CDR2 SYDVKM. V was pared by 7 bases and J by 3 bases, with 19 bases between. CDR3 amino acids: CASTLRGQGYNQPQHF. In DNA form, the CDR3 reads TGTGCCAGCACCCTGCGAGGGCAGGGGTACAATCAGCCCCAGCATTTT.

The J gene is TRBJ2-4, the V gene TRBV4-1, with 7 nucleotides matching TRBD2. CDR3 length equals 14 residues. The germline CDR1 and CDR2 sequences are MGHRA and YSYEKL. V was clipped by 3 bases and J by 3 bases; unmatched bases: 2. CDR3 sequence: CASSHAGDKNIQYF. CDR3 DNA: TGCGCCAGCAGCCATGCGGGGGACAAAAACATTCAGTACTTC.

Of note for this clone: A read error may account for a junction end that differs from germline. The chain links TRBV9 to TRBJ1-3, with 7 bases fitting TRBD1. This CDR3 spans 12 amino acids. Germline V gives CDR1 SGDLS, CDR2 YYNGEE. The chain's CDR3 is CASSPGDSTQDF. In DNA, the CDR3 is TGTGCCAGCAGCCCCGGGGACAGCACTCAGGATTTT.

A few counts support this clone. Other DNA sequences in the sample encode the same CDR3. This chain joins TRBV7-9 and TRBJ2-3; the D is unclear. Germline V gene sequence: CDR1 SEHNR, CDR2 FQNEAQ (reference sequence). V gave up 4 bases and J gave up 0 bases, with 5 bases separating them. The length of the CDR3 is 13 residues. The CDR3 DNA sequence: TGTGCCAGCAGCTCGACTAGCACAGATACGCAGTATTTT. The encoded protein is CASSSTSTDTQYF.

The chain is built from TRBV6-5 and TRBJ2-7, with a possible D match to TRBD1 (5 bases). The CDR3 spans 12 residues. V was clipped by 3 bases and J by 7 bases, with 10 bases between them. CDR1 MNHEY and CDR2 SVGAGI come from the germline V gene. CDR3 DNA: TGTGCCAGCAGTTATGGGGCCCGGGAGCAGTACTTC. Translation: CASSYGAREQYF.

This chain connects TRBV13 to TRBJ1-4; 7 nucleotides match TRBD1. CDR3 length: 15 amino acids. Per germline, CDR1 PRHDT and CDR2 FYEKMQ (reference sequence). The ends lost 5 bases at V and 5 bases at J; junction bases unmatched: 8. CDR3 in DNA: TGTGCCAGCAGCCCCGGGCCAGGGGGAAATGAAAAACTGTTTTTT. It codes for CASSPGPGGNEKLFF.

The chain uses TRBV5-1 and TRBJ2-5; D remains unclear. The CDR3 runs 16 residues. CDR1 is SGHRS, CDR2 YFSETQ, per germline. Trimming stripped 0 bases from V and 5 bases from J, with 17 bases between. CDR3 sequence: CASSLEETRSGETQYF. The CDR3 region has the DNA TGCGCCAGCAGCTTGGAGGAGACGAGGTCGGGTGAGACCCAGTACTTC. Complete variable domain (other parts from reference TRBV5-1 and TRBJ2-5): KAGVTQTPRYLIKTRGQQVTLSCSPISGHRSVSWYQQTPGQGLQFLFEYFSETQRNKGNFPGRFSGRQFSNSRSEMNVSTLELGDSALYLCASSLEETRSGETQYFGPGTRLLVL.

Note on this clone: This could be a read error, since a much larger clone is one nucleotide away. V gene TRBV27 combines with J gene TRBJ2-6; D gene uncertain. V was cut by 5 bases and J by 0 bases, with 2 bases left in between. Germline V gene data show CDR1 as MNHEY and CDR2 as SMNVEV (reference sequence). The CDR3 runs to 13 residues. The CDR3 spells CASSDSGANVLTF. CDR3 bases: TGTGCCAGCAGTGACTCTGGGGCCAACGTCCTGACTTTC.

In the case of this clone: At the DNA level, this CDR3 is encoded by other sequences in the same sample as well. This chain joins TRBV5-1 and TRBJ2-1; TRBD1 agrees at 8 bases. This CDR3 region has 15 residues. J was trimmed by 2 bases and V by 4 bases; bases with no gene match: 5. The V gene's germline CDR1 is SGHRS and CDR2 YFSETQ. The CDR3, as DNA: TGCGCCAGCAGCCTGGACAGGGACACCTACAATGAGCAGTTCTTC. It yields the protein CASSLDRDTYNEQFF.

The rearrangement links TRBV5-6 to TRBJ2-2, with D possibly being TRBD1 or TRBD2 (5 bases each). From germline, CDR1 is SGHDT and CDR2 YYEEEE. With 4 bases removed from V and 6 bases from J, the gap between germline ends came to 10 bases. CDR3 length: 13 amino acids. This CDR3 reads CASSLGTPGELFF. The DNA of the CDR3 is TGTGCCAGCAGCCTCGGGACCCCCGGGGAGCTGTTTTTT.

The chain is built from TRBV4-1 and TRBJ2-7; D not certain. The germline CDR1 and CDR2 sequences are MGHRA and YSYEKL. The CDR3 runs 14 residues. V dropped 1 base and J dropped 3 bases, with 10 bases sitting between them. DNA of the CDR3: TGCGCCAGCAGCCAAGGGGTCAGGAGCTACGAGCAGTACTTC. Protein product: CASSQGVRSYEQYF.

This clone came up once. The V call is TRBV13, the J call TRBJ1-5; no firm D call. This CDR3 has 14 residues. Looked up from germline, CDR1 is PRHDT and CDR2 is FYEKMQ (reference sequence). Trimming removed 5 bases at V and 1 base at J, with 9 bases between. CDR3 sequence reads: CASSLSGSNQPQHF. The CDR3 nucleotides read TGTGCCAGCAGCCTATCCGGGAGCAATCAGCCCCAGCATTTT.

This clone has only one observation. Other DNA sequences in this specimen translate into the identical CDR3. This sequence joins TRBV4-3 and TRBJ2-3; D gene uncertain. CDR1 and CDR2 (germline): LGHNA, YSLEER. The CDR3 contains 14 residues. Deletions cut 0 bases from V and 3 bases from J, with 7 bases between. CDR3 loop: CASSQDRSTDTQYF. CDR3 in DNA: TGCGCCAGCAGCCAAGATAGGAGTACAGATACGCAGTATTTT.

The chain's CDR3 is CASSEAGFLSGNTIYF. The CDR3 DNA follows: TGTGCCAGCAGTGAAGCCGGTTTCCTCTCTGGAAACACCATATATTTT. The J gene is TRBJ1-3, the V gene TRBV6-1, with unresolved D. Trimming shortened V by 0 bases and J by 0 bases, and 9 bases separated the two germline ends. Germline assignment: CDR1 MNHNS and CDR2 SASEGT. The CDR3 is 16 residues long.